This is a list of T cell receptor beta chains from one sample in a study of tumor-infiltrating lymphocytes in primary liver carcinoma. TCRdb re-derived calls from the multiplex PCR reads in MiXCR, one entry per CDR3 protein. Of 60,000 to 90,000 distinct CDR3 sequences in the sample, roughly 69% were seen once. The sample taken for sequencing was liver tumor tissue from sampling region 4. The receptors originated from a man aged 35 to 55 with primary liver carcinoma and hepatitis B virus infection. Each CDR3 is given with its conserved first and last residue. The order of the fields is V gene, D gene, clone size, J gene, CDR3 protein, CDR3 DNA. D genes are given only for firm matches. A clone size is listed for some rows: how often the clone was seen (once, few, many), or a class if it is expanded.

v_gene: TRBV11-2; d_gene: -; abundance: medium-sized; j_gene: TRBJ2-3; CDR3aa: CASSLGYDTQYF; CDR3nt: TGTGCCAGCAGCCTCGGATATGATACGCAGTATTTT
v_gene: TRBV6-1; d_gene: -; abundance: many; j_gene: TRBJ1-4; CDR3aa: CASSGEGANEKLFF; CDR3nt: TGTGCCAGCAGTGGGGAAGGGGCGAATGAAAAACTGTTTTTT
v_gene: TRBV7-8; d_gene: -; abundance: many; j_gene: TRBJ2-7; CDR3aa: CASSLGAVSYEQYF; CDR3nt: TGTGCCAGCAGCTTAGGGGCCGTGAGCTACGAGCAGTACTTC
v_gene: TRBV10-3; d_gene: -; abundance: many; j_gene: TRBJ2-7; CDR3aa: CAISESEASYEQYF; CDR3nt: TGTGCCATCAGTGAGTCGGAGGCCTCCTACGAGCAGTACTTC
v_gene: TRBV5-8; d_gene: -; abundance: -; j_gene: TRBJ2-5; CDR3aa: CVSSMVIETQYF; CDR3nt: TGTGTCAGCAGCATGGTGATAGAGACCCAGTACTTC
v_gene: TRBV12-3/TRBV12-4; d_gene: TRBD1; abundance: -; j_gene: TRBJ1-5; CDR3aa: CASSPRDSPNQPRHF; CDR3nt: TGTGCCAGCAGTCCTAGGGACAGCCCCAATCAGCCCCGGCATTTC
v_gene: TRBV6-5; d_gene: TRBD2; abundance: -; j_gene: TRBJ2-3; CDR3aa: CGSSSSWTSGPDTQYF; CDR3nt: TGTGGCAGCAGCTCTTCATGGACTAGCGGACCAGATACGCAGTATTTT
v_gene: TRBV11-2; d_gene: -; abundance: -; j_gene: TRBJ2-1; CDR3aa: CASRSAGSGNEQFF; CDR3nt: TGTGCCAGCCGTTCAGCGGGCTCAGGGAATGAGCAGTTCTTC
v_gene: TRBV11-2; d_gene: -; abundance: -; j_gene: TRBJ1-4; CDR3aa: CGRSLEVGDEELFF; CDR3nt: TGTGGCAGAAGCTTAGAGGTTGGGGACGAAGAACTGTTTTTT
v_gene: TRBV6-5; d_gene: -; abundance: -; j_gene: TRBJ2-7; CDR3aa: CASSYARPGANSYEQYF; CDR3nt: TGTGCCAGCAGTTACGCAAGACCGGGGGCGAACTCCTACGAGCAGTACTTC
v_gene: TRBV2; d_gene: -; abundance: -; j_gene: TRBJ1-5; CDR3aa: CASSVGTTARPQHF; CDR3nt: TGTGCCAGCAGTGTCGGGACGACAGCTCGGCCCCAGCACTTT
v_gene: TRBV28; d_gene: -; abundance: -; j_gene: TRBJ2-7; CDR3aa: CASSHEGRLSYEQYF; CDR3nt: TGTGCCAGCAGCCACGAGGGCAGGCTCTCCTACGAGCAGTACTTC
v_gene: TRBV28; d_gene: -; abundance: many; j_gene: TRBJ2-7; CDR3aa: CASSPTTYEQYF; CDR3nt: TGTGCCAGCAGTCCGACGACCTACGAGCAGTACTTC
v_gene: TRBV7-9; d_gene: -; abundance: few; j_gene: TRBJ2-7; CDR3aa: CTSSLASTYEQYF; CDR3nt: TGTACTAGCAGCTTAGCTAGTACCTACGAGCAGTACTTC
v_gene: TRBV4-2; d_gene: -; abundance: many; j_gene: TRBJ1-3; CDR3aa: CASSQEDRAGNTIYF; CDR3nt: TGTGCCAGCAGCCAAGAGGACAGAGCTGGAAACACCATATATTTT
v_gene: TRBV4-2; d_gene: -; abundance: many; j_gene: TRBJ2-5; CDR3aa: CASSHGSGIETQYF; CDR3nt: TGTGCCAGCAGCCATGGTAGCGGCATAGAGACCCAGTACTTC
v_gene: TRBV11-3; d_gene: TRBD1; abundance: once; j_gene: TRBJ2-6; CDR3aa: CTSTKNPPGQHTLLWANVPTF; CDR3nt: TGTACCAGCACCAAAAATCCCCCGGGACAGCATACCTTACTCTGGGCCAACGTCCCGACTTTC
v_gene: TRBV4-1; d_gene: TRBD2; abundance: many; j_gene: TRBJ2-5; CDR3aa: CASSQTYFPGTSDQETQYF; CDR3nt: TGCGCCAGCAGCCAAACTTACTTTCCCGGGACTAGCGACCAAGAGACCCAGTACTTC
v_gene: TRBV29-1; d_gene: TRBD2; abundance: -; j_gene: TRBJ2-5; CDR3aa: CGVTPGGIWETQYF; CDR3nt: TGCGGCGTGACCCCGGGGGGGATTTGGGAGACCCAGTACTTC
v_gene: TRBV19; d_gene: -; abundance: -; j_gene: TRBJ1-2; CDR3aa: CASSRDMESSYTF; CDR3nt: TGTGCCAGTAGTCGGGACATGGAAAGTAGCTACACCTTC
v_gene: TRBV6-1; d_gene: -; abundance: -; j_gene: TRBJ2-7; CDR3aa: CARSGDLLSPYEQYF; CDR3nt: TGTGCCAGGAGTGGCGATCTCTTAAGCCCCTACGAGCAGTACTTC
v_gene: TRBV12-3/TRBV12-4; d_gene: -; abundance: many; j_gene: TRBJ2-7; CDR3aa: CASSSGYEQYF; CDR3nt: TGTGCCAGCAGTTCCGGCTACGAGCAGTACTTC
v_gene: TRBV5-4; d_gene: -; abundance: -; j_gene: TRBJ1-2; CDR3aa: CASSLADNYCYIF; CDR3nt: TGTGCCAGCAGCTTGGCCGACAACTATTGCTACATCTTC
v_gene: TRBV30; d_gene: -; abundance: many; j_gene: TRBJ1-4; CDR3aa: CALNPPEWNEKLFF; CDR3nt: TGTGCCTTGAACCCTCCGGAGTGGAATGAAAAACTGTTTTTT
v_gene: TRBV20-1; d_gene: TRBD1; abundance: few; j_gene: TRBJ1-1; CDR3aa: CSAPRDRANTEAFF; CDR3nt: TGCAGTGCCCCGAGGGACAGGGCGAACACTGAAGCTTTCTTT
v_gene: TRBV28; d_gene: -; abundance: -; j_gene: TRBJ2-7; CDR3aa: CASSNSHERYF; CDR3nt: TGTGCCAGCAGCAACTCCCACGAGCGGTACTTC
v_gene: TRBV29-1; d_gene: TRBD1; abundance: many; j_gene: TRBJ1-1; CDR3aa: CSGQMGQRGTEAFF; CDR3nt: TGCAGCGGCCAGATGGGACAGAGGGGCACTGAAGCTTTCTTT
v_gene: TRBV29-1; d_gene: -; abundance: -; j_gene: TRBJ2-5; CDR3aa: CSARRGLVWEETQYF; CDR3nt: TGCAGCGCCCGGCGCGGGCTAGTGTGGGAAGAGACCCAGTACTTC
v_gene: TRBV2; d_gene: TRBD2; abundance: -; j_gene: TRBJ2-1; CDR3aa: CVSSEGTSGSYNEQFF; CDR3nt: TGTGTCAGCAGTGAAGGGACTAGCGGCTCCTACAATGAGCAGTTCTTC
v_gene: TRBV11-2; d_gene: -; abundance: -; j_gene: TRBJ2-1; CDR3aa: CASSWGGRSPTEEQFF; CDR3nt: TGTGCCAGCAGCTGGGGGGGCAGGAGTCCCACAGAAGAGCAGTTCTTC